A selection of T cell receptor beta chains follows, all from one sample in a study of shared T cell receptors in the human thymus. The data were produced by immunoSEQ multiplex PCR, yet TCRdb's version contains in-frame clones alone and is incomplete. The profile covers some 660,000 clones, with roughly 86% appearing a single time and 0.0094% taken by the ten largest. The data also belong to a second study, concerning human thymus T cells.

The sequencing sample was made of thymocytes. The source of these receptors is a boy under three years old with a congenital heart defect. CDR3s include the opening cysteine and the closing phenylalanine or tryptophan. D genes are given only for firm matches. Expanded clones are given a class, and other clones once, few, many or no size at all.

abundance: few
j_gene: TRBJ2-1
v_gene: TRBV7-4
d_gene: .
CDR3aa: CASRSKKTYNEQFF
CDR3nt: TGTGCCAGCAGATCTAAAAAAACGTACAATGAGCAGTTCTTC

abundance: .
j_gene: TRBJ2-3
v_gene: TRBV29-1
d_gene: TRBD2
CDR3aa: CSVEGGGRSSTDTQYF
CDR3nt: TGCAGCGTTGAAGGGGGGGGACGATCTAGCACAGATACGCAGTATTTT

abundance: .
j_gene: TRBJ1-5
v_gene: TRBV28
d_gene: .
CDR3aa: CATGGQPQHF
CDR3nt: TGTGCCACGGGAGGTCAGCCCCAGCATTTT

abundance: .
j_gene: TRBJ2-1
v_gene: TRBV27
d_gene: TRBD2
CDR3aa: CASSLPPPSGRRWEQFF
CDR3nt: TGTGCCAGCAGTCTACCCCCCCCTAGCGGGAGGCGATGGGAGCAGTTCTTC

abundance: .
j_gene: TRBJ2-3
v_gene: TRBV28
d_gene: TRBD1
CDR3aa: CASSFPGQGAEDTQYF
CDR3nt: TGTGCCAGCAGTTTCCCTGGACAGGGGGCAGAAGATACGCAGTATTTT

abundance: once
j_gene: TRBJ1-3
v_gene: TRBV14
d_gene: .
CDR3aa: CASSQDSEKNSGNTIYF
CDR3nt: TGTGCCAGCAGCCAAGATAGTGAGAAAAACTCTGGAAACACCATATATTTT

abundance: .
j_gene: TRBJ2-1
v_gene: TRBV7-2
d_gene: .
CDR3aa: CASSSLSSLETIEQFF
CDR3nt: TGTGCCAGCAGCTCGCTCTCTAGCCTCGAAACGATTGAGCAGTTCTTC

abundance: .
j_gene: TRBJ2-7
v_gene: TRBV29-1
d_gene: .
CDR3aa: CSGTRDSPYEQYF
CDR3nt: TGCAGCGGTACCCGGGACTCACCGTACGAGCAGTACTTC

abundance: .
j_gene: TRBJ2-1
v_gene: TRBV12-5
d_gene: TRBD2
CDR3aa: CASGLGRGGGRYNEQFF
CDR3nt: TGTGCTAGTGGTTTGGGAAGAGGCGGGGGGAGGTACAATGAGCAGTTCTTC

abundance: few
j_gene: TRBJ1-2
v_gene: TRBV19
d_gene: .
CDR3aa: CASTADSGGYTF
CDR3nt: TGTGCCAGTACAGCGGATTCGGGCGGCTACACCTTC

abundance: .
j_gene: TRBJ2-3
v_gene: TRBV13
d_gene: TRBD2
CDR3aa: CASSLAGGPNCTDTQYF
CDR3nt: TGTGCCAGCAGCTTAGCGGGGGGGCCTAATTGTACAGATACGCAGTATTTT

abundance: .
j_gene: TRBJ2-2
v_gene: TRBV18
d_gene: TRBD2
CDR3aa: CASSPPLVGGRNTGELFF
CDR3nt: TGTGCCAGCTCACCACCGCTGGTGGGAGGGAGGAACACCGGGGAGCTGTTTTTT

abundance: .
j_gene: TRBJ2-5
v_gene: TRBV29-1
d_gene: TRBD2
CDR3aa: CSVSSGGTQETQYF
CDR3nt: TGCAGCGTATCTAGCGGGGGGACCCAAGAGACCCAGTACTTC

abundance: once
j_gene: TRBJ1-5
v_gene: TRBV19
d_gene: .
CDR3aa: CASSMGEGVYSNQPQHF
CDR3nt: TGTGCCAGTAGTATGGGGGAGGGGGTATATAGCAATCAGCCCCAGCATTTT

abundance: .
j_gene: TRBJ2-7
v_gene: TRBV29-1
d_gene: TRBD2
CDR3aa: CRGLAEYEQYF
CDR3nt: TGCAGGGGGCTAGCGGAATACGAGCAGTACTTC

abundance: .
j_gene: TRBJ2-1
v_gene: TRBV6-4
d_gene: TRBD2
CDR3aa: CASRDTGTRSSEQFF
CDR3nt: TGTGCCAGCCGGGATACGGGGACTAGATCAAGTGAGCAGTTCTTC

abundance: .
j_gene: TRBJ2-1
v_gene: TRBV7-2
d_gene: TRBD2
CDR3aa: CASSRLTLAGVNYNEQFF
CDR3nt: TGTGCCAGCAGCAGACTGACCTTAGCGGGAGTTAACTACAATGAGCAGTTCTTC

abundance: .
j_gene: TRBJ1-2
v_gene: TRBV7-2
d_gene: TRBD1
CDR3aa: CASSSSGTGGSGYTF
CDR3nt: TGTGCCAGCAGCTCGAGTGGGACAGGGGGAAGTGGCTACACCTTC

abundance: .
j_gene: TRBJ1-1
v_gene: TRBV7-8
d_gene: .
CDR3aa: CASSPHGEGSVNTEAFF
CDR3nt: TGTGCCAGCAGCCCCCACGGGGAAGGAAGTGTGAACACTGAAGCTTTCTTT

abundance: .
j_gene: TRBJ2-1
v_gene: TRBV7-6
d_gene: TRBD2
CDR3aa: CASSLELAGVVPENNEQFF
CDR3nt: TGTGCCAGCAGCTTAGAACTAGCGGGAGTTGTCCCCGAGAACAATGAGCAGTTCTTC

abundance: .
j_gene: TRBJ2-3
v_gene: TRBV7-2
d_gene: TRBD2
CDR3aa: CASSSWALKAGSRDTQYF
CDR3nt: TGTGCCAGCAGCTCGTGGGCCTTAAAAGCGGGGTCCAGAGATACGCAGTATTTT